This entry is about one T cell receptor beta chain. The CDR3 sequence is 15 residues long. CDR1 is LNHNV, CDR2 YYDKDF, per germline (reference sequence). The germline V and J ends were trimmed by 1 base and 6 bases, with 16 bases remaining between them. This sample was included in a study of cytotoxic CD8 clonotypes in ibrutinib-treated CLL. TCRdb's table, derived via immunoSEQ multiplex PCR, lists solely in-frame clones and lacks some. This table has roughly 54,000 clones, roughly 57% appearing once. This receptor was identified in a human donor with chronic lymphocytic leukemia. The source was PBMCs, collected after 24 months of ibrutinib treatment. This sequence joins TRBV15 and TRBJ2-7, with D perhaps matching TRBD1 (5 bases). The CDR3 region is CATSRVRPTASEQYF. The CDR3 nucleotides are TGTGCCACCAGCAGAGTTCGACCGACAGCATCCGAGCAGTACTTC. The variable domain in full, completed from reference TRBV15 and TRBJ2-7, reads DAMVIQNPRYQVTQFGKPVTLSCSQTLNHNVMYWYQQKSSQAPKLLFHYYDKDFNNEADTPDNFQSRRPNTSFCFLDIRSPGLGDTAMYLCATSRVRPTASEQYFGPGTRLTVT.